This T cell receptor beta chain was documented in a study of shared clonotypes between healthy human individuals. Selected positively for CCR7 and CD45RO-negative, naive CD8 cells excluded terminally differentiated effector memory CD45RA+ cells. General observations from the study: Investigators collected only blood, and repertoires in tissues likely differ. Generally, estimated richness proved larger in naive subsets than it did in memory subsets. What limited the represented genetic and exposure-history diversity was the small number of donors. Several donors had about 5% of their naive CD4 clonotypes in common.

Trimming removed 0 bases from V and 0 bases from J, with 8 bases in between. CDR1 and CDR2 (germline): PRHDT, FYEKMQ (reference sequence). CDR3 length: 15 amino acids. The data were produced by immunoSEQ multiplex PCR, yet TCRdb's version contains in-frame clones alone and is incomplete. The data contain hundreds of thousands of clones, around 96% of them singletons. A remark on this clone: Its antigen is still unknown.

The chain has TRBV13 and TRBJ1-1; the D gene is possibly TRBD1 (6 bases). Source material: naive CD8+ T cells sorted from blood. The source of this sequence is a woman in her twenties or thirties in good health. The CDR3 loop is CASSLGGGLNTEAFF. The CDR3 DNA sequence: TGTGCCAGCAGCTTAGGCGGGGGGCTGAACACTGAAGCTTTCTTT. The full variable domain, rest sourced from reference TRBV13 and TRBJ1-1, is AAGVIQSPRHLIKEKRETATLKCYPIPRHDTVYWYQQGPGQDPQFLISFYEKMQSDKGSIPDRFSAQQFSDYHSELNMSSLELGDSALYFCASSLGGGLNTEAFFGQGTRLTVV.